This T cell receptor beta chain was identified during a study of blood T cell repertoires in COVID-19. Study-wide context: Material from acute and convalescent COVID-19 was sourced from the United States, Italy and Spain.

Germline V gene lookup returns CDR1 SGHRS and CDR2 YFSETQ. CDR3 length: 13 residues. V was pared by 0 bases and J by 4 bases, with 8 bases between. Sequencing used immunoSEQ multiplex PCR; TCRdb keeps in-frame clones, though not all of them. The profile shows approximately 220,000 clones, over 70% of them singletons. The TCR comes from a woman at least 80 years old with acute or convalescent COVID-19. The chain employs TRBV5-1 and TRBJ2-7; D is possibly TRBD1 (5 bases). Specimen: peripheral blood. The CDR3 is CASSLEQEYEQYF. In DNA form, the CDR3 reads TGCGCCAGCAGCTTGGAACAGGAATACGAGCAGTACTTC.